This T cell receptor beta chain derives from a study of technical replicates of blood from a handful of donors. The method was immunoSEQ multiplex PCR; TCRdb's version includes in-frame clones alone and lacks a portion of them. Of 25,000 to 40,000 clones in the sample, more than 80% are singletons; the top ten hold 4.1%. The CDR3 runs 13 residues. Looked up from germline, CDR1 is SGHTA and CDR2 is FQGNSA. Trimming cost V 4 bases and J 6 bases, with 13 bases left between them. J is TRBJ2-7 and V is TRBV7-2, with TRBD1 as a possible D gene (6 bases). Sequenced material: PBMCs. This receptor was taken from a human donor in good health. Some clones in this sample may be carry-over from other donors' samples. CDR3 bases: TGTGCCAGCAGCTGGGGACAAGGGGGCGAGCAGTACTTC. Protein product: CASSWGQGGEQYF.